The clone carrying this T cell receptor beta chain was seen a handful of times. This sample is part of a study of regulatory T cells in long-lasting Graves disease. The time point denotes: newly diagnosed GD, antithyroid drugs for less than 3 months. Making the TCR library involved RNA that had been extracted from PBMCs. Relying on iRepertoire HTBI primers and Arm-PCR of CDR3 regions, the team built TCR beta libraries. One entry per CDR3 protein, called by TCRdb with MiXCR from the multiplex PCR reads. This table holds about 470,000 distinct CDR3 sequences, roughly 17% found once. There are 16 residues in the CDR3. V was trimmed by 3 bases and J by 4 bases, leaving 16 bases between them. The V gene's germline CDR1 is KGHSH and CDR2 LQKENI. The sample also formed part of further work on T cells in Graves' hyperthyroidism and ophthalmopathy. That study adds: Not enrolled were patients with uncontrolled infection, other autoimmune disease, pregnancy or lactation.

This sequence joins TRBV18 and TRBJ2-1; D may match TRBD1 or TRBD2 (5 bases each). The starting material was peripheral blood mononuclear cells (PBMCs), obtained at new diagnosis, from a patient treated with antithyroid drugs. This clonotype was sampled from a man aged 40-49 years with Graves disease. CDR3 residues: CASSPQSGTAYNEQFF. DNA of the CDR3: TGTGCCAGCTCACCCCAGTCGGGGACGGCGTACAATGAGCAGTTCTTC.